This passage covers 21 T cell receptor beta chains from one sample sequenced in a study of blood T cell repertoires in COVID-19. Method: immunoSEQ multiplex PCR; TCRdb's copy keeps in-frame clones and lacks some. This sample has 200,000 to 250,000 clones, with 65% to 85% found just once. Input material: peripheral blood. These TCRs come from a woman aged 30 to 39 who had recovered from COVID-19.

This clone was observed a single time. The chain uses TRBV5-6 and TRBJ2-6; TRBD1 might be the D (5 bases). Trimming pared 6 bases from V and 3 bases from J, leaving 16 bases between. Germline CDR1 reads SGHDT; CDR2 reads YYEEEE. This CDR3 is 16 amino acids long. This CDR3 is CASTISLGRGANVLTF. For the CDR3, the DNA is TGTGCCAGCACCATCTCCCTGGGGCGTGGGGCCAACGTCCTGACTTTC.

CDR3 sequence reads: CASSLVGNTGELFF. As DNA, the CDR3 is TGTGCCAGCAGCTTAGTCGGGAACACCGGGGAGCTGTTTTTT. J is TRBJ2-2 and V is TRBV11-3; D uncertain. CDR3 length: 14 residues. V was pared by 1 base and J by 1 base, with 4 bases between. The V gene's germline CDR1 is SGHNT and CDR2 YENEEA.

The rearrangement links TRBV6-1 to TRBJ1-5; D perhaps matches TRBD1 (5 bases). V was trimmed by 3 bases and J by 8 bases, leaving 17 bases between them. Germline CDR1 is MNHNS and CDR2 is SASEGT. CDR3 length equals 15 residues. CDR3 in DNA: TGTGCCAGCAGTGATAGGGATCTCGGGGGTAAGCCCCAGCATTTT. Translation: CASSDRDLGGKPQHF.

V usage is TRBV7-9 and J usage is TRBJ2-7; 10 bases match TRBD1. Trimming at V came to 0 bases and at J to 5 bases, leaving 10 bases not matched to a gene. CDR1 and CDR2 from the germline V gene are SEHNR and FQNEAQ (reference sequence). The CDR3 consists of 17 residues. The chain's CDR3 is CASSLASRDRGPDEQYF. The CDR3 nucleotides read TGTGCCAGCAGCTTAGCGTCCCGGGACAGGGGACCGGACGAGCAGTACTTC.

V gene TRBV21-1 combines with J gene TRBJ1-2; TRBD1, as called in the table, went unchecked against the DNA. TRBV21-1 is given as a pseudogene. CDR3 size: 14 residues. CDR3 amino acids: CASNGTGAEYGYTF. Written as DNA, the CDR3 is TGTGCCAGCAATGGGACAGGAGCGGAATATGGCTACACCTTC.

V is TRBV18 and J is TRBJ2-1, with 12 bases lining up with TRBD2. CDR3 size: 14 residues. From germline, CDR1 is KGHSH and CDR2 LQKENI. V trimming: 6 bases; J trimming: 4 bases; junction bases outside the gene matches: 1. In DNA, the CDR3 is TGTGCCAGCTCCCTAGCGGGAGGGTACAATGAGCAGTTCTTC. Protein: CASSLAGGYNEQFF. Combining the CDR3 with reference TRBV18 and TRBJ2-1 gives the whole variable domain NAGVMQNPRHLVRRRGQEARLRCSPMKGHSHVYWYRQLPEEGLKFMVYLQKENIIDESGMPKERFSAEFPKEGPSILRIQQVVRGDSAAYFCASSLAGGYNEQFFGPGTRLTVL.

The chain uses TRBV3-1 (or the pseudogene TRBV3-2) and TRBJ2-3; 8 bases fit TRBD2. This CDR3 is 15 amino acids long. V was clipped by 3 bases and J by 1 base; unmatched bases: 3. Germline CDR1 LGHDT, CDR2 YNNKEL (reference sequence). The CDR3 protein is CASSHLLAGTDTQYF. The CDR3 region has the DNA TGTGCCAGCAGCCACCTACTAGCGGGCACAGATACGCAGTATTTT.

Only one count was recorded for this clone. The chain couples TRBV7-9 to TRBJ1-2; D ambiguous. Germline assignment: CDR1 SEHNR and CDR2 FQNEAQ (reference sequence). The length of the CDR3 is 15 residues. V was shortened by 1 base and J by 0 bases, with 9 bases between the two germline ends. In DNA, the CDR3 is TGTGCCAGCAGCTTAGTGACAACGACTAACTATGGCTACACCTTC. As protein: CASSLVTTTNYGYTF.

The rearrangement uses TRBV5-5 and TRBJ1-1, with 8 bases fitting TRBD1. With 6 bases clipped from V and 4 bases from J, the junction kept 8 bases outside the gene matches. The germline gives CDR1 SGHKS, CDR2 YYEKEE (reference sequence). The CDR3 sequence is 14 residues long. The CDR3 region has the DNA TGTGCCAGCACCGAGACAGGGGCGGGCACTGAAGCTTTCTTT. Its protein product is CASTETGAGTEAFF.

This chain uses TRBV12-5 with TRBJ1-5; D might be TRBD1 (5 bases). The V gene's germline CDR1 is LGHNT and CDR2 FRNRAP. The length of the CDR3 is 14 residues. The V end was cut by 5 bases, the J end by 4 bases, with 12 bases between. The CDR3 reads CASGPGTTNQPQHF. The CDR3 DNA follows: TGTGCTAGTGGTCCAGGGACTACAAATCAGCCCCAGCATTTT.

This rearrangement joins TRBV2 to TRBJ2-7; TRBD1 matches 10 bases. The CDR3 runs to 14 residues. CDR1 and CDR2 from the germline V gene are SNHLY and FYNNEI. V gave up 7 bases and J gave up 4 bases; unmatched junction bases: 7. In DNA form, the CDR3 reads TGTGCCAGCATTGGCGGGACAGGGGCGTACGAGCAGTACTTC. This translates into CASIGGTGAYEQYF.

Here the CDR3 reads CAISEDSYNQPQHF. The DNA for the CDR3 is TGTGCCATCAGTGAGGACAGTTACAATCAGCCCCAGCATTTT. The chain employs TRBV10-3 and TRBJ1-5; tentatively, D is TRBD1 (5 bases). Trimming took off 2 bases at V and 3 bases at J, with 8 bases between the two ends. CDR1 and CDR2 (germline): ENHRY, SYGVKD. This CDR3 region has 14 residues.

The rearrangement links TRBV9 to TRBJ2-5; 12 nucleotides agree with TRBD2. CDR3 length: 16 residues. Germline CDR1 reads SGDLS; CDR2 reads YYNGEE. The ends lost 5 bases at V and 4 bases at J; junction bases unmatched: 9. The CDR3: CASSPRASGRVETQYF. The DNA for the CDR3 is TGTGCCAGCAGTCCCCGGGCTAGCGGGAGGGTAGAGACCCAGTACTTC.

The CDR3 DNA reads TGTGCCAGCAGCGTTGGACTAGCGGGATCAGGTACAGATACGCAGTATTTT. Translated, it gives CASSVGLAGSGTDTQYF. This chain joins TRBV9 and TRBJ2-3; 12 positions match TRBD2. Trimming removed 2 bases from V and 3 bases from J; junction bases left unmatched: 7. CDR1 and CDR2 (germline): SGDLS, YYNGEE. This CDR3 has 17 amino acids.

Here the CDR3 DNA reads TGTGCCAGCAGTGTTACGGGAGGAGGGGAGCTGTTTTTT. Translated: CASSVTGGGELFF. The rearrangement links TRBV27 to TRBJ2-2; the match to TRBD2 covers 7 bases. In germline, CDR1 is MNHEY, CDR2 SMNVEV (reference sequence). Trimming removed 5 bases from V and 8 bases from J; junction bases left unmatched: 5. The CDR3 spans 13 residues.

The CDR3 sequence is CASSVDSGQGANGYTF. The CDR3 DNA sequence: TGTGCCAGCAGCGTAGATTCGGGACAGGGGGCGAATGGCTACACCTTC. The chain couples TRBV9 to TRBJ1-2; 12 bases agree with TRBD1. Trimming at V came to 0 bases and at J to 6 bases, leaving 6 bases not matched to a gene. The germline V gene encodes CDR1 SGDLS and CDR2 YYNGEE. CDR3 length: 16 residues.

The J gene is TRBJ1-2, the V gene TRBV30; D is ambiguous. This CDR3 contains 12 residues. Germline V CDR1 and CDR2: GTSNPN, SVGIG (reference sequence). V was cut by 8 bases and J by 2 bases, with 12 bases left in between. CDR3 residues: CAAGDGNYGYTF. The CDR3, as DNA: TGTGCCGCTGGAGACGGGAACTATGGCTACACCTTC.

This clone appeared a single time. J is TRBJ2-7 and V is TRBV9; tentative D call: TRBD2 (6 bases). Germline V gives CDR1 SGDLS, CDR2 YYNGEE. Between the trimmed V and J ends, which lost 3 bases and 4 bases, there was a span of 11 bases. The CDR3 has 13 amino acids. The chain's CDR3 is CASSAPGSYEQYF. The CDR3 DNA reads TGTGCCAGCAGCGCTCCCGGGAGTTACGAGCAGTACTTC.

The chain combines TRBV27 with TRBJ2-1; no definite D call. The CDR3 has 11 residues. V lost 5 bases and J 7 bases, leaving 6 bases between the germline ends. CDR1 and CDR2 (germline): MNHEY, SMNVEV (reference sequence). Here the CDR3 DNA reads TGTGCCAGCAGTCAGAGGAATGAGCAGTTCTTC. Residues: CASSQRNEQFF.

The V gene is TRBV7-3, the J gene TRBJ2-1; 9 bases match TRBD2. Germline V gives CDR1 SGHTA, CDR2 FQGTGA. The CDR3 totals 15 residues. Unmatched junction bases numbered 5, after V lost 2 bases and J lost 6 bases. CDR3 in DNA: TGTGCCAGCAGCTTATCCGGCGGGAGGGTCAATGAGCAGTTCTTC. It yields the protein CASSLSGGRVNEQFF.

This rearrangement joins TRBV7-9 to TRBJ1-5; possible D gene TRBD1, 6 bases. Germline V CDR1 and CDR2: SEHNR, FQNEAQ (reference sequence). V was cut by 1 base and J by 5 bases, with 15 bases left in between. This CDR3 has 16 residues. The CDR3 protein is CASSLVGRTDHQPQHF. CDR3 bases: TGTGCCAGCAGCTTAGTAGGCCGGACAGATCATCAGCCCCAGCATTTT.